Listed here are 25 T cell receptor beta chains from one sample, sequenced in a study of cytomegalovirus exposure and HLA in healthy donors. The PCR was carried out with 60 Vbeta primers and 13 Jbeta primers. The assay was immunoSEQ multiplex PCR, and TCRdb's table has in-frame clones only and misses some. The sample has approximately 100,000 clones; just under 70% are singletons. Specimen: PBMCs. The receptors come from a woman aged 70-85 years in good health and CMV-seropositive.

As DNA, the CDR3 is TGTGCCAGTGGAGGCACAGGGCGTAATGAAAAACTGTTTTTT. Amino acids: CASGGTGRNEKLFF. This chain connects TRBV19 to TRBJ1-4, with D maybe TRBD1 (6 bases). This CDR3 contains 14 residues. Trimming took 8 bases from V and 4 from J, leaving 14 bases between them. CDR1 is LNHDA, CDR2 SQIVND, per germline (reference sequence). Complete variable domain (other parts from reference TRBV19 and TRBJ1-4): DGGITQSPKYLFRKEGQNVTLSCEQNLNHDAMYWYRQDPGQGLRLIYYSQIVNDFQKGDIAEGYSVSREKKESFPLTVTSAQKNPTAFYLCASGGTGRNEKLFFGSGTQLSVL.

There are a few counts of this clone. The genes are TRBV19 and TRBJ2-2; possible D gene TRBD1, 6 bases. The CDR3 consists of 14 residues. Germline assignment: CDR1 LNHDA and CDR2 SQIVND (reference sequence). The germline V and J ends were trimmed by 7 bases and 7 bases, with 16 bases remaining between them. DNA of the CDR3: TGTGCCAGTACTGCTTCACGGACAGTCGGGGAGCTGTTTTTT. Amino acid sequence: CASTASRTVGELFF.

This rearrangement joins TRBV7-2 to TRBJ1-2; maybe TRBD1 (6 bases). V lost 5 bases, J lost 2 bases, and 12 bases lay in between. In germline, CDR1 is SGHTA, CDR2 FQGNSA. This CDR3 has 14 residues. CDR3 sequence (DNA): TGTGCCAGCAGCACTCAGGGGCGGAACTATGGCTACACCTTC. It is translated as CASSTQGRNYGYTF.

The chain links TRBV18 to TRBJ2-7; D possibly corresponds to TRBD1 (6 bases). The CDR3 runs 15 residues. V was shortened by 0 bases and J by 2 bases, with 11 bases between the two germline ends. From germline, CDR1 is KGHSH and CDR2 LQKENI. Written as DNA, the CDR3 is TGTGCCAGCTCACCACCAGGCAGGGGAACCTACGAGCAGTACTTC. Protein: CASSPPGRGTYEQYF.

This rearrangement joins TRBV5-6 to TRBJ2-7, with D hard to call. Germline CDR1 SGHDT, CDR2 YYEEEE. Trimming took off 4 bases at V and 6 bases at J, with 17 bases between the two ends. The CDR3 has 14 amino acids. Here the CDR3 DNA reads TGTGCCAGCAGCCCATCCGGGTTGTCGAGCGAGCAGTACTTC. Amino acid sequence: CASSPSGLSSEQYF.

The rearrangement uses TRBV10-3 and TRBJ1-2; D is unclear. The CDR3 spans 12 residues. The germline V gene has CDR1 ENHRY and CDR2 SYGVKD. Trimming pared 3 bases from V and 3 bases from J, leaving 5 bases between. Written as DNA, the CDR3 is TGTGCCATCAGTGAAATCTACTATGGCTACACCTTC. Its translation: CAISEIYYGYTF.

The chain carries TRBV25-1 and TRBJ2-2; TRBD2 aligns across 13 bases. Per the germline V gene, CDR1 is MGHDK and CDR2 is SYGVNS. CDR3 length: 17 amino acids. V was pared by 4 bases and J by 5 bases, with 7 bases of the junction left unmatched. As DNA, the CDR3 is TGTGCCAGCAGTGGACTAGCGGGGGGCCCGCGGACCGGGGAGCTGTTTTTT. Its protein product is CASSGLAGGPRTGELFF.

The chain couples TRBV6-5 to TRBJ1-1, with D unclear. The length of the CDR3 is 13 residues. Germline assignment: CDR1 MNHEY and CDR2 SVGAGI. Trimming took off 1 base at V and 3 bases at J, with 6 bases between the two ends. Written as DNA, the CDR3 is TGTGCCAGCAGTTACTTCCGGGACACTGAAGCTTTCTTT. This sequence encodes CASSYFRDTEAFF.

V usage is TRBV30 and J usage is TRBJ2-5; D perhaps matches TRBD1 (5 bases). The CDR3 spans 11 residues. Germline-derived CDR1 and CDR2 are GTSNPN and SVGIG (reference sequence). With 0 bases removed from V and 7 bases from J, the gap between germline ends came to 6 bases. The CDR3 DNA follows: TGTGCCTGGAGTGTAGGGGTGACCCAGTACTTC. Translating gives CAWSVGVTQYF.

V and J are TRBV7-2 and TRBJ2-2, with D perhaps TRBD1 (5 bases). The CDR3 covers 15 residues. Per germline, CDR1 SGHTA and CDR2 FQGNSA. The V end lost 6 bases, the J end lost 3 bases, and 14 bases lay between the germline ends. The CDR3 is CASRIDLGDTGELFF. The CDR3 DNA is TGTGCCAGCAGGATCGATCTAGGGGACACCGGGGAGCTGTTTTTT. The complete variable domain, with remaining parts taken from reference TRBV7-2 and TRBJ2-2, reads GAGVSQSPSNKVTEKGKDVELRCDPISGHTALYWYRQSLGQGLEFLIYFQGNSAPDKSGLPSDRFSAERTGGSVSTLTIQRTQQEDSAVYLCASRIDLGDTGELFFGEGSRLTVL.

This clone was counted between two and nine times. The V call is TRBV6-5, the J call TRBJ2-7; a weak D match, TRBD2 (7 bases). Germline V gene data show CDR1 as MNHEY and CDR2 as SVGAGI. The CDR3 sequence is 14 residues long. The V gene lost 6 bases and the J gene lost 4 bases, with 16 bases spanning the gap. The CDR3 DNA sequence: TGTGCCAGCAGGGCGAGGGGGGGCTCGTACGAGCAGTACTTC. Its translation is CASRARGGSYEQYF.

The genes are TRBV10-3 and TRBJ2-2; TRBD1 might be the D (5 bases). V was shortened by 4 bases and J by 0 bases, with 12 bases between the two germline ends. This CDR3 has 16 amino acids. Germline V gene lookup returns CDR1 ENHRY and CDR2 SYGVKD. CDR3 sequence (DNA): TGTGCCATCAGTGGCTCCAGGGATTCGAACACCGGGGAGCTGTTTTTT. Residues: CAISGSRDSNTGELFF.

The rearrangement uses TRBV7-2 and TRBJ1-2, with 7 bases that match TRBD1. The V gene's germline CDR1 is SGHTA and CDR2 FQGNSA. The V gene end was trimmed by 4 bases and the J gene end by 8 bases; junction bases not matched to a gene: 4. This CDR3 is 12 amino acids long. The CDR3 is CASSSTGTGYTF. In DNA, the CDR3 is TGTGCCAGCAGCTCGACAGGGACGGGCTACACCTTC.

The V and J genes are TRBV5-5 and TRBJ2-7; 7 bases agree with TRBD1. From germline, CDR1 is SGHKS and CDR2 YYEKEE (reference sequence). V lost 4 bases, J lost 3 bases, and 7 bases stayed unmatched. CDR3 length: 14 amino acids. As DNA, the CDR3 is TGTGCCAGCAGCCTACGAACAGGGGTCTACGAGCAGTACTTC. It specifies CASSLRTGVYEQYF.

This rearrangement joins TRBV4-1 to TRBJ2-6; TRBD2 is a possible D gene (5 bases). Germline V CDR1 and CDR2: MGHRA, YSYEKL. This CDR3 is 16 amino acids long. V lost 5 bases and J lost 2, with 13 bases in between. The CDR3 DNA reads TGCGCCAGCAGCGGACTGTGGACGGCTGGGGCCAACGTCCTGACTTTC. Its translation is CASSGLWTAGANVLTF.

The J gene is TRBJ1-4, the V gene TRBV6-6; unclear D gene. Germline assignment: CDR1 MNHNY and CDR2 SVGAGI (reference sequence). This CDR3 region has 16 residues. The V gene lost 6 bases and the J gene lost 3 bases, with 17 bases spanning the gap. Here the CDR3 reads CASRQINSNPNEKLFF. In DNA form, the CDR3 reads TGTGCCAGCAGACAGATAAACAGCAACCCTAATGAAAAACTGTTTTTT.

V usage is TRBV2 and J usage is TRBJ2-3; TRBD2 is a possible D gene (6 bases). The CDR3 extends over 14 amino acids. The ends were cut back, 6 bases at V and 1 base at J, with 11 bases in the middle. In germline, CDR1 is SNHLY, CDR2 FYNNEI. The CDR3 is CASSRGSRTDTQYF. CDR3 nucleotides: TGTGCCAGCAGCCGGGGGAGCCGCACAGATACGCAGTATTTT. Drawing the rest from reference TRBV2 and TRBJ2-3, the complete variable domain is EPEVTQTPSHQVTQMGQEVILRCVPISNHLYFYWYRQILGQKVEFLVSFYNNEISEKSEIFDDQFSVERPDGSNFTLKIRSTKLEDSAMYFCASSRGSRTDTQYFGPGTRLTVL.

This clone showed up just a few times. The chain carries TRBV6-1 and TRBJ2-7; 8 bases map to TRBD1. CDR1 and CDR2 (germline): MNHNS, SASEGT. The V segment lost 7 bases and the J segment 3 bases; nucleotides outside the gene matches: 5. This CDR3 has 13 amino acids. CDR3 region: CASTRDRNYEQYF. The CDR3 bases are TGTGCCAGCACCCGGGACAGGAACTACGAGCAGTACTTC.

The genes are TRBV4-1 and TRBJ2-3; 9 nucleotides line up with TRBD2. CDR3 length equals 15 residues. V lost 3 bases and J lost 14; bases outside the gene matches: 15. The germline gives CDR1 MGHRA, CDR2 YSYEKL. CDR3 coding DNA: TGCGCCAGCAGCCAGATCCATTTGAGCGGGGGGTTGTGGTATTTT. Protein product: CASSQIHLSGGLWYF.

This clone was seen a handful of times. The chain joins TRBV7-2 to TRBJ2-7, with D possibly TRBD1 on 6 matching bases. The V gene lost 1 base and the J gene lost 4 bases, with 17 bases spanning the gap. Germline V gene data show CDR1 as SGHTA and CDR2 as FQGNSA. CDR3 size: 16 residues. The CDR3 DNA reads TGTGCCAGCAGCTTAGACTGGCCCGGGACACCTTACGAGCAGTACTTC. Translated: CASSLDWPGTPYEQYF.

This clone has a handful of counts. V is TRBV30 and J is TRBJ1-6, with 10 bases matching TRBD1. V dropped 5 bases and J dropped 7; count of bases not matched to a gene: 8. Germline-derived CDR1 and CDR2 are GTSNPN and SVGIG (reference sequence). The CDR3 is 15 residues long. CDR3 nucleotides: TGTGCCTGGGGACTTGGGACAGGGGCGAATTCACCCCTCCACTTT. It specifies CAWGLGTGANSPLHF.

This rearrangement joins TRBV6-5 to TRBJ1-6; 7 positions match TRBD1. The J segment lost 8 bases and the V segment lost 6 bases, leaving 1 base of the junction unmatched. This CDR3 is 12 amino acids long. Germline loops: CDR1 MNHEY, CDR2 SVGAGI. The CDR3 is CASRTGYSPLHF. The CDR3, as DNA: TGTGCCAGCAGGACAGGGTATTCACCCCTCCACTTT.

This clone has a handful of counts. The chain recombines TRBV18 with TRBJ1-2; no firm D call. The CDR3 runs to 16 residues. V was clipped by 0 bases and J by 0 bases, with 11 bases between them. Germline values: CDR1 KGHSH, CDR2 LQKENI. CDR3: CASSPPTRPTNYGYTF. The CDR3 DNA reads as TGTGCCAGCTCACCACCGACTAGGCCTACTAACTATGGCTACACCTTC.

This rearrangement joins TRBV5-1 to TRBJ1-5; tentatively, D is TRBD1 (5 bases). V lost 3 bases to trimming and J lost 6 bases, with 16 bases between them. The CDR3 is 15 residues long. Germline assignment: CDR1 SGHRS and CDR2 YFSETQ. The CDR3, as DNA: TGCGCCAGCAGCTCCGGGACTGCTATTGGTCAGCCCCAGCATTTT. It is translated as CASSSGTAIGQPQHF.

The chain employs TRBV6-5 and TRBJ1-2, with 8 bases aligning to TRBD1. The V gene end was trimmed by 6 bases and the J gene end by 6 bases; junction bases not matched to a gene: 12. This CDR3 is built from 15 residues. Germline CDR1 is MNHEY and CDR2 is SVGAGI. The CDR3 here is CASSDPTGESNGYTF. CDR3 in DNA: TGTGCCAGCAGCGACCCGACAGGGGAAAGCAATGGCTACACCTTC.